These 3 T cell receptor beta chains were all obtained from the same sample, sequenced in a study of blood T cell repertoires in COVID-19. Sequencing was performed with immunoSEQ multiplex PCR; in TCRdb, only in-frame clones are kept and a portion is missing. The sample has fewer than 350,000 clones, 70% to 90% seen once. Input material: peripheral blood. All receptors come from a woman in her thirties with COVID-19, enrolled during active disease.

The CDR3 DNA is TGTGCCTGGGGCCGCGGAGGGGGGGACTATGGCTACACCTTC. Its translation is CAWGRGGGDYGYTF. V and J are TRBV30 and TRBJ1-2; D perhaps matches TRBD1 (6 bases). Trimming removed 5 bases from V and 3 bases from J, with 16 bases in between. The CDR3 is 14 residues long. The germline V gene has CDR1 GTSNPN and CDR2 SVGIG (reference sequence).

The CDR3 region has the DNA TGTGCCAGCAGTTTCACCGGGACAGGGCTCTATGGCTACACCTTC. Its translation is CASSFTGTGLYGYTF. The rearrangement uses TRBV27 and TRBJ1-2; TRBD1 agrees at 9 bases. The CDR3 has 15 residues. With 3 bases clipped from V and 4 bases from J, the junction kept 6 bases outside the gene matches. Germline CDR1 reads MNHEY; CDR2 reads SMNVEV (reference sequence).

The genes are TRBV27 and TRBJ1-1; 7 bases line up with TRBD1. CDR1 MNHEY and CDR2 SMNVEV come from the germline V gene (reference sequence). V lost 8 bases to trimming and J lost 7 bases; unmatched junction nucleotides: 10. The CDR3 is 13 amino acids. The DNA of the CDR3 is TGTGCCAGCCAGCGTCAGGGGGATATTGAAGCTTTCTTT. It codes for CASQRQGDIEAFF.